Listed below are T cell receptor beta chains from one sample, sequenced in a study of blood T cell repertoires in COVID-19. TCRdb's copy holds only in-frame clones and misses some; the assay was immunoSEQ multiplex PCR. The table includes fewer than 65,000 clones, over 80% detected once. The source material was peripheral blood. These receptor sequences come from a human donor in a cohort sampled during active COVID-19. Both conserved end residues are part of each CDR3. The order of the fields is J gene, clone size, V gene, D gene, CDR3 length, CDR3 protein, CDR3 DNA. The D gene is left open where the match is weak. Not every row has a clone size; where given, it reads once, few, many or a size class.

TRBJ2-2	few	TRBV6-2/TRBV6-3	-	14	CASSVEARTGELFF	TGTGCCAGCAGCGTCGAGGCCCGGACCGGGGAGCTGTTTTTT
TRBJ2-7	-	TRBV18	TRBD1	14	CASSPRQGIHEQYF	TGTGCCAGCTCACCCCGACAGGGCATCCACGAGCAGTACTTC
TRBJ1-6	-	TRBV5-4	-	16	CASSLSGSSYNSPLHF	TGTGCCAGCAGCTTGTCGGGGAGCTCCTATAATTCACCCCTCCACTTT
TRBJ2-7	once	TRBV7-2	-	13	CASSLAQGYEQYF	TGTGCCAGCAGCTTAGCGCAGGGCTACGAGCAGTACTTC
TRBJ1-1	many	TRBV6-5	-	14	CASRVGQLNTEAFF	TGTGCCAGCAGGGTCGGACAGCTTAACACTGAAGCTTTCTTT
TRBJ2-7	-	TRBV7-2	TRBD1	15	CASSTSGTGAYEQYF	TGTGCCAGCAGTACAAGCGGGACAGGGGCCTACGAGCAGTACTTC
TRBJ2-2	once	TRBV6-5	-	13	CASRLGATGELFF	TGTGCCAGTCGCCTCGGAGCGACCGGGGAGCTGTTTTTT
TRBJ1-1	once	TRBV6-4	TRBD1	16	CASSDAQGALNTEAFF	TGTGCCAGCAGTGACGCGCAGGGGGCGCTGAACACTGAAGCTTTCTTT
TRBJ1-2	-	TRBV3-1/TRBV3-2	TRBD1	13	CASSRQGPYGYTF	TGTGCCAGCAGCCGACAGGGCCCCTATGGCTACACCTTC
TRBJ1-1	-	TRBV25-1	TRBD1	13	CASRGQLNTEAFF	TGTGCCAGCCGGGGACAGCTGAACACTGAAGCTTTCTTT
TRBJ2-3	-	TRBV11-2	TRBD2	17	CASSQLKRGAGTDTQYF	TGTGCCAGCAGCCAACTCAAGCGGGGGGCGGGCACAGATACGCAGTATTTT
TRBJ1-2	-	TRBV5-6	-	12	CASSLNRGGYTF	TGTGCCAGCAGCTTGAATCGGGGGGGCTACACCTTC
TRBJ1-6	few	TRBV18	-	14	CASSPGQYNSPLHF	TGTGCCAGCTCCCCAGGGCAGTATAATTCACCCCTCCACTTT
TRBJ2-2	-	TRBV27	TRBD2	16	CASRPTGLVGAGELFF	TGTGCCAGCAGACCCACGGGACTAGTCGGGGCCGGGGAGCTGTTTTTT
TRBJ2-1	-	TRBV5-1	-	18	CASSTLQYRVSSYNEQFF	TGCGCCAGCAGCACTCTACAATACAGGGTAAGCTCCTACAATGAGCAGTTCTTC
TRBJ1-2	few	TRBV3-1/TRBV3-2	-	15	CASSQREGESYGYTF	TGTGCCAGCAGCCAACGCGAGGGGGAGAGCTATGGCTACACCTTC
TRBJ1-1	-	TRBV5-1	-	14	CASSLRQDNTEAFF	TGCGCCAGCAGCCTAAGACAGGACAACACTGAAGCTTTCTTT
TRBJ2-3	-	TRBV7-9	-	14	CASSLSGALDTQYF	TGTGCCAGCAGCTTATCCGGTGCCCTAGATACGCAGTATTTT
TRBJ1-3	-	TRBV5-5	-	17	CASSLGIREYSGNTIYF	TGTGCCAGCAGCTTGGGTATTCGAGAGTATTCTGGAAACACCATATATTTT
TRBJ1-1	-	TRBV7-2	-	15	CASSSSLAPNTEAFF	TGTGCCAGCAGCTCATCCCTCGCGCCGAACACTGAAGCTTTCTTT
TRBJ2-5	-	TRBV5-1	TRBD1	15	CASSYGPTGDETQYF	TGCGCCAGCAGCTATGGTCCCACAGGGGATGAGACCCAGTACTTC
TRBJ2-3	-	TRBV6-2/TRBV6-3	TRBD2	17	CASSYSNRGGKTDTQYF	TGTGCCAGCAGTTACTCGAACCGCGGGGGAAAGACAGATACGCAGTATTTT
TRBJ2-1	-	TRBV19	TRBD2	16	CASSRLTSGVYNEQFF	TGTGCCAGTAGCCGCCTCACTAGCGGGGTTTACAATGAGCAGTTCTTC
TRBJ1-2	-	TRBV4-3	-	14	CASSQDKYSYGYTF	TGCGCCAGCAGCCAAGATAAATACTCATATGGCTACACCTTC
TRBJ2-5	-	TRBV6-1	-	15	CASSEFGPNQETQYF	TGTGCCAGCAGTGAATTTGGGCCGAACCAAGAGACCCAGTACTTC
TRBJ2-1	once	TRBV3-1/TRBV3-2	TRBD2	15	CASSPPSGGRHEQFF	TGTGCCAGCAGCCCCCCCAGCGGGGGGAGGCATGAGCAGTTCTTC
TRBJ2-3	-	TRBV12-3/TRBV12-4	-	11	CASSFGFAQYF	TGTGCCAGCAGTTTCGGGTTCGCGCAGTATTTT
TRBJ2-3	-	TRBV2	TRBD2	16	CASNPRTSGNTDTQYF	TGTGCCAGCAATCCTAGGACTAGCGGAAACACAGATACGCAGTATTTT
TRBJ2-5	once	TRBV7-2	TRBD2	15	CASSLGGGGSETQYF	TGTGCCAGCAGCTTAGGGGGGGGAGGGTCGGAGACCCAGTACTTC
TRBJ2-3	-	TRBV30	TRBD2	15	CAWSVSGERSDTQYF	TGTGCCTGGAGTGTAAGCGGGGAGCGTTCAGATACGCAGTATTTT
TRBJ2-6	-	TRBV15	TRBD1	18	CATSRPGQGFSGANVLTF	TGTGCCACCAGCAGACCGGGACAGGGCTTCTCTGGGGCCAACGTCCTGACTTTC
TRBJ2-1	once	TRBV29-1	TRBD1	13	CSVGTGGYNEQFF	TGCAGCGTTGGGACAGGGGGGTACAATGAGCAGTTCTTC
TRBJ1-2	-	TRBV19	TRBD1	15	CASSKVTGVNYGYTF	TGTGCCAGTAGTAAGGTGACAGGGGTCAACTATGGCTACACCTTC
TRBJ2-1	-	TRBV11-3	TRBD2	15	CASSPSGVSYNEQFF	TGTGCCAGCAGCCCAAGCGGGGTCTCCTACAATGAGCAGTTCTTC
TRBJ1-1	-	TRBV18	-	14	CASSPIQANTEAFF	TGTGCCAGCTCACCCATACAGGCGAACACTGAAGCTTTCTTT
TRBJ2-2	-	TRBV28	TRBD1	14	CASSMTGGPGELFF	TGTGCCAGCAGTATGACAGGGGGCCCCGGGGAGCTGTTTTTT
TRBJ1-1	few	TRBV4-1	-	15	CASRLADNRNTEAFF	TGCGCCAGCCGTCTAGCAGACAACAGGAACACTGAAGCTTTCTTT
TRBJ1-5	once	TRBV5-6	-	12	CASSSRNQPQHF	TGTGCCAGCAGTTCGCGAAATCAGCCCCAGCATTTT
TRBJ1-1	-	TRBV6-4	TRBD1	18	CASSLTPGQGALNTEAFF	TGTGCCAGCAGTTTGACGCCGGGACAGGGGGCGCTTAACACTGAAGCTTTCTTT
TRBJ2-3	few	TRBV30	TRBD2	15	CAWSVGLAGADTQYF	TGTGCCTGGAGTGTAGGCCTAGCGGGGGCAGATACGCAGTATTTT
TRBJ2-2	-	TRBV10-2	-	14	CATREVLGTGELFF	TGCGCCACTAGAGAGGTGTTGGGTACCGGGGAGCTGTTTTTT
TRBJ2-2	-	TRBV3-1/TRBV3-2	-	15	CASSPCGALTGELFF	TGTGCCAGCAGCCCCTGTGGGGCCCTCACCGGGGAGCTGTTTTTT